The rows below give T cell receptor beta chains drawn from one sample of a study of T cell responses to AZD1222 COVID-19 vaccine. TCRdb keeps only in-frame clones here, not all; method: immunoSEQ multiplex PCR. The sample includes roughly 67,000 clones, 88% of them seen just once. The input for sequencing was peripheral blood, taken on day 0 of AZD1222 vaccination. All receptors come from an adult in good health. Each CDR3 is given with its conserved first and last residue. A D gene is named only where the DNA matches it firmly. Clone size is not always given. Where it is, it says once, few, many or a class for expanded clones.

d_call,v_call,clone_size,j_call,cdr3_nt,cdr3_aa
.,TRBV27,.,TRBJ2-2,TGTGCCAGCAGTCCTCTTCCTAGCGATCCCGGGGAGCTGTTTTTT,CASSPLPSDPGELFF
TRBD1,TRBV24-1,.,TRBJ1-4,TGTGCCACCAGTGATGCCGGGACAGGGAATGAAAAACTGTTTTTT,CATSDAGTGNEKLFF
.,TRBV6-5,.,TRBJ1-4,TGTGCCAGCGGAAAGGGGTGGGGTGAAAAACTGTTTTTT,CASGKGWGEKLFF
TRBD1,TRBV20-1,.,TRBJ1-1,TGCAGTGCTAGTGAATCGACAGGGCCTGAAGCTTTCTTT,CSASESTGPEAFF
.,TRBV5-1,.,TRBJ1-2,TGCGCCAGCAGTTTCGACAGTAACTATGGCTACACCTTC,CASSFDSNYGYTF
.,TRBV29-1,.,TRBJ2-1,TGCAGCGTTGAAGATCAGGGAGTAGCGCTCAATGAGCAGTTCTTC,CSVEDQGVALNEQFF
TRBD1,TRBV28,.,TRBJ1-4,TGTGCCAGCAGTTTTGGACCCCAGGGGGCGCGGATTTCTCCAATTGAAAAACTGTTTTTT,CASSFGPQGARISPIEKLFF
.,TRBV25-1,.,TRBJ2-5,TGTGCCAGCAGTGATCCGCGTAGGGGGGTAGAGACCCAGTACTTC,CASSDPRRGVETQYF
TRBD2,TRBV5-1,.,TRBJ2-1,TGCGCCAGCAGCTTGGCCCTGGGAGGGACTTTAAGCTCCTACAATGAGCAGTTCTTC,CASSLALGGTLSSYNEQFF
TRBD1,TRBV7-2,.,TRBJ1-4,TGTGCCAGCAGTATACAGGGGGCAAGGAGGGAAAAACTGTTTTTT,CASSIQGARREKLFF
.,TRBV27,.,TRBJ1-4,TGTGCCAGCGGCCTCGGGGGCTCTAATGAAAAACTGTTTTTT,CASGLGGSNEKLFF
.,TRBV28,once,TRBJ1-1,TGTGCCAGCTCCTCCGGGGCCGCAATGAACACTGAAGCTTTCTTT,CASSSGAAMNTEAFF
TRBD2,TRBV6-1,.,TRBJ2-1,TGTGCCAGCAGTGAAGCTCTCGAACTAGCGGGAGTTAGGGGTGAGCAGTTCTTC,CASSEALELAGVRGEQFF
.,TRBV6-5,.,TRBJ1-5,TGTGCCAGCAGCTACGGGACATCACAGCCCCAGCATTTT,CASSYGTSQPQHF
.,TRBV6-1,.,TRBJ1-1,TGTGCCAGCAGTGCCACCGGGACGGCAAGACCGAACACTGAAGCTTTCTTT,CASSATGTARPNTEAFF
TRBD2,TRBV4-2,.,TRBJ2-1,TGTGCCAGCAGCTCAAGCGGGACTTCCCTTTCCTACAATGAGCAGTTCTTC,CASSSSGTSLSYNEQFF
.,TRBV5-1,.,TRBJ1-2,TGCGCCAGCAGCTCTAACCGCCCTGGTTTGAACTATGGCTACACCTTC,CASSSNRPGLNYGYTF
.,TRBV7-2,.,TRBJ1-1,TGTGCCAGCAGCTTAGTGAAGGAATCTTACACTGAAGCTTTCTTT,CASSLVKESYTEAFF